What follows are 26 T cell receptor beta chains derived from one specimen sequenced in a study of T cells in Graves' hyperthyroidism and ophthalmopathy. Researchers took RNA transcripts and amplified the TCR beta CDR3 regions from them. A first-round RT-PCR of the TCR CDR3 used the HTBI primer set. MiXCR was run by TCRdb on the multiplex PCR reads, yielding one entry per CDR3 protein. The sample includes roughly 580,000 distinct CDR3 sequences, approximately 14% of them seen just once. Sequencing was carried out using blood. Receptors were obtained from a woman younger than 45 with Graves' hyperthyroidism that later progressed to Graves' ophthalmopathy.

This clonotype was found many times. V and J are TRBV19 and TRBJ2-2, with TRBD1 identical over 10 bases. The CDR3 covers 17 residues. Trimming removed 6 bases from V and 0 bases from J; junction bases left unmatched: 7. Looked up from germline, CDR1 is LNHDA and CDR2 is SQIVND (reference sequence). The CDR3 protein is CASRSLGQGANTGELFF. Here the CDR3 DNA reads TGTGCCAGTAGAAGTCTAGGACAGGGGGCGAACACCGGGGAGCTGTTTTTT.

This rearrangement joins TRBV10-3 to TRBJ2-2, with 8 positions matching TRBD1. The CDR3 runs 14 residues. The V segment lost 6 bases and the J segment 5 bases; nucleotides outside the gene matches: 5. CDR1 and CDR2 (germline): ENHRY, SYGVKD. The CDR3 here is CAIRGTGGTGELFF. The DNA of the CDR3 is TGTGCCATCAGAGGGACAGGCGGGACCGGGGAGCTGTTTTTT.

The V and J genes are TRBV5-1 and TRBJ2-1, with D possibly matching TRBD1 (7 bases). This CDR3 is built from 15 residues. Trimming left V 4 bases short and J 9 bases short, with 20 bases between. The germline CDR1 and CDR2 sequences are SGHRS and YFSETQ. CDR3 coding DNA: TGCGCCAGCAGCCCTGAGCGGAGGGGGCAGGGTGAGCAGTTCTTC. The encoded protein is CASSPERRGQGEQFF.

This clonotype was counted between two and nine times. The V gene is TRBV12-5, the J gene TRBJ2-1, with 10 bases fitting TRBD2. CDR3 size: 16 residues. Germline CDR1 LGHNT, CDR2 FRNRAP. Trimming at V came to 4 bases and at J to 6 bases, leaving 9 bases not matched to a gene. The CDR3, as DNA: TGTGCTAGTGGTTCACAATCTAGCGGGAGATTCAATGAGCAGTTCTTC. It is translated as CASGSQSSGRFNEQFF.

The chain links TRBV2 to TRBJ2-7; 7 nucleotides match TRBD1. J lost 6 bases, V lost 5 bases, and 4 bases had no gene match. The germline V gene encodes CDR1 SNHLY and CDR2 FYNNEI. This CDR3 comprises 12 residues. The CDR3 sequence: CASSRQGSEQYF. The DNA for the CDR3 is TGTGCCAGCAGTAGACAGGGCTCCGAGCAGTACTTC.

Only a few counts were recorded for this clonotype. This chain joins TRBV24-1 and TRBJ2-1; D not certain. Looked up from germline, CDR1 is KGHDR and CDR2 is SFDVKD. V shed 3 bases and J shed 11 bases, with 13 bases lying between them. There are 13 residues in the CDR3. CDR3 in amino acids: CATSDIEPLQQFF. In DNA, the CDR3 is TGTGCCACCAGTGATATCGAGCCCCTACAGCAGTTCTTC.

CDR3 nucleotide sequence: TGCAGTGTCTTAGCGGGAGGTGCCCAAGAGACCCAGTACTTC. Translated, it gives CSVLAGGAQETQYF. The chain joins TRBV20-1 to TRBJ2-5; 10 bases are a match to TRBD2. In germline, CDR1 is DFQATT, CDR2 SNEGSKA (reference sequence). V gave up 7 bases and J gave up 1 base; unmatched junction bases: 6. CDR3 length: 14 amino acids.

CDR3 sequence (DNA): TGTGCCAGCAGCATCCGACAGGGCTCCTACAATGAGCAGTTCTTC. Encoded protein: CASSIRQGSYNEQFF. This chain joins TRBV7-2 and TRBJ2-1, with 7 bases that match TRBD1. Germline assignment: CDR1 SGHTA and CDR2 FQGNSA. Germline trimming cut 5 bases from V and 0 bases from J; bases unmatched to any gene: 4. This CDR3 spans 15 amino acids. The full variable domain, rest sourced from reference TRBV7-2 and TRBJ2-1, is GAGVSQSPSNKVTEKGKDVELRCDPISGHTALYWYRQSLGQGLEFLIYFQGNSAPDKSGLPSDRFSAERTGGSVSTLTIQRTQQEDSAVYLCASSIRQGSYNEQFFGPGTRLTVL.

As for this clonotype: A much larger clone differs by one base, so this may be a read error. V gene TRBV28 combines with J gene TRBJ1-6, with D perhaps matching TRBD1 (5 bases). V was clipped by 7 bases and J by 7 bases, with 17 bases between them. The CDR3 spans 15 residues. Germline V CDR1 and CDR2: MDHEN, SYDVKM. The CDR3 nucleotides are TGTGCCAGCATTCTACCGGGACTCATGAATTCACCCCTCCACTTT. This encodes CASILPGLMNSPLHF.

This clonotype was observed a few times. The V and J genes are TRBV4-2 and TRBJ2-2, with 12 bases aligning to TRBD2. V lost 3 bases and J lost 4; bases outside the gene matches: 3. The CDR3 loop spans 16 amino acids. The germline V gene has CDR1 LGHNA and CDR2 YNFKEQ. This CDR3 reads CASSQTSGSGTGELFF. Written as DNA, the CDR3 is TGTGCCAGCAGCCAGACTAGCGGGAGTGGCACCGGGGAGCTGTTTTTT.

This clonotype was found a few times. The chain couples TRBV6-5 to TRBJ1-1; D is unresolved. The V end lost 6 bases, the J end lost 1 base, and 27 bases lay between the germline ends. The germline CDR1 and CDR2 sequences are MNHEY and SVGAGI. The CDR3 runs to 19 residues. CDR3 DNA: TGTGCCAGCAGCCTACTCAGCTACGGGCTTCCTCCCCGGAACACTGAAGCTTTCTTT. Translating gives CASSLLSYGLPPRNTEAFF.

This clonotype occurred many times. The chain recombines TRBV6-2 or TRBV6-3 with TRBJ2-5; no clear D. V dropped 0 bases and J dropped 2 bases, with 10 bases sitting between them. The CDR3 is made up of 15 amino acids. Germline-derived CDR1 and CDR2 are MNHEY and SVGEGT. CDR3 sequence reads: CASSYSTRTQETQYF. In DNA, the CDR3 is TGTGCCAGCAGTTACTCGACACGGACGCAAGAGACCCAGTACTTC.

This clonotype was seen many times. The chain uses TRBV7-2 and TRBJ1-1; 7 bases are a match to TRBD1. Unmatched junction bases numbered 5, after V lost 6 bases and J lost 1 base. This CDR3 region has 14 residues. CDR1 SGHTA and CDR2 FQGNSA come from the germline V gene. DNA for the CDR3: TGTGCCAGCAGTAGGGGACAGCCGAACACTGAAGCTTTCTTT. It yields the protein CASSRGQPNTEAFF.

As regards this clonotype: A much larger clone differs by one base, so this may be a read error. The rearrangement joins TRBV2 to TRBJ1-5; 7 bases agree with TRBD1. Germline V gene sequence: CDR1 SNHLY, CDR2 FYNNEI. The CDR3 has 14 amino acids. V shed 6 bases and J 3 bases; nucleotides not matched to a gene: 5. CDR3 sequence reads: CASRGDSNNQPQHF. DNA for the CDR3: TGTGCCAGCAGGGGGGACAGTAACAATCAGCCCCAGCATTTT.

This clonotype was detected many times. The chain uses TRBV29-1 and TRBJ1-1; 12 bases agree with TRBD1. Germline V gene lookup returns CDR1 SQVTM and CDR2 ANQGSEA. V lost 4 bases to trimming and J lost 5 bases; unmatched junction nucleotides: 8. This CDR3 spans 15 amino acids. This chain's CDR3 is CSVASGQGASTEAFF. CDR3 bases: TGCAGCGTTGCTTCGGGACAGGGGGCTAGTACTGAAGCTTTCTTT.

This clonotype was counted many times. The gene calls are TRBV19 and TRBJ2-1, with TRBD2 matching over 10 bases. This CDR3 contains 16 residues. V dropped 5 bases and J dropped 4; count of bases not matched to a gene: 8. CDR1 and CDR2 from the germline V gene are LNHDA and SQIVND (reference sequence). The CDR3 region has the DNA TGTGCCAGTAGTCCCTCCGGACTAGCGGATTACAATGAGCAGTTCTTC. Translated, it gives CASSPSGLADYNEQFF. The variable domain in full, completed from reference TRBV19 and TRBJ2-1, reads DGGITQSPKYLFRKEGQNVTLSCEQNLNHDAMYWYRQDPGQGLRLIYYSQIVNDFQKGDIAEGYSVSREKKESFPLTVTSAQKNPTAFYLCASSPSGLADYNEQFFGPGTRLTVL.

The sample holds a few counts of this clonotype. The chain uses TRBV5-1 and TRBJ1-1, with a possible D match to TRBD1 (5 bases). With 1 base removed from V and 2 bases from J, the gap between germline ends came to 9 bases. CDR3 length: 14 amino acids. Germline V lookup: CDR1 SGHRS, CDR2 YFSETQ. CDR3 in DNA: TGCGCCAGCAGCTTGCAAACAGGCAACACTGAAGCTTTCTTT. This translates into CASSLQTGNTEAFF.

The CDR3 sequence: CASSSVAGTSGYEQYF. CDR3 sequence (DNA): TGTGCCAGCAGCTCCGTAGCCGGGACTTCTGGCTACGAGCAGTACTTC. The V and J genes are TRBV7-8 and TRBJ2-7, with a weak D call TRBD2 (6 bases). The germline V gene has CDR1 SGHVS and CDR2 FQNEAQ. The V and J ends lost 4 bases and 3 bases respectively, with 19 bases between them. The CDR3 covers 16 residues.

DNA of the CDR3: TGTGCCAGCACTCTCGGCCCAGGAGGGGTCAATGAGCAGTTCTTC. Protein sequence: CASTLGPGGVNEQFF. The chain recombines TRBV28 with TRBJ2-1, with D maybe TRBD2 (6 bases). Germline V gene sequence: CDR1 MDHEN, CDR2 SYDVKM. Trimming pared 7 bases from V and 6 bases from J, leaving 19 bases between. The CDR3 is 15 amino acids. The full variable domain, in which reference TRBV28 and TRBJ2-1 provide the parts outside the CDR3, is DVKVTQSSRYLVKRTGEKVFLECVQDMDHENMFWYRQDPGLGLRLIYFSYDVKMKEKGDIPEGYSVSREKKERFSLILESASTNQTSMYLCASTLGPGGVNEQFFGPGTRLTVL.

This clonotype was recorded a few times. The J gene is TRBJ2-7, the V gene TRBV29-1; D possibly matches TRBD1 or TRBD2 (5 bases each). This CDR3 has 13 residues. From germline, CDR1 is SQVTM and CDR2 ANQGSEA. With 4 bases removed from V and 3 bases from J, the gap between germline ends came to 13 bases. The CDR3 DNA is TGCAGCGTTGGGGGGTTTAGAGTCTACGAGCAGTACTTC. It specifies CSVGGFRVYEQYF.

At least ten counts were recorded for this clonotype. This sequence joins TRBV11-2 and TRBJ2-5; D may be TRBD1 or TRBD2 (6 bases each). The length of the CDR3 is 13 residues. The germline V and J ends were trimmed by 6 bases and 3 bases, with 11 bases remaining between them. The V gene's germline CDR1 is SGHAT and CDR2 FQNNGV. The CDR3 coding sequence is TGTGCCAGCAGAAAGGGGGGAAAAGAGACCCAGTACTTC. As protein: CASRKGGKETQYF.

This clonotype was seen many times. The genes are TRBV5-1 and TRBJ1-1; D unresolved. Germline CDR1 and CDR2: SGHRS and YFSETQ. This CDR3 comprises 13 residues. V dropped 0 bases and J dropped 7 bases, with 10 bases sitting between them. For the CDR3, the DNA is TGCGCCAGCAGCTTGGTGGTAGGCGGTGAAGCTTTCTTT. Protein: CASSLVVGGEAFF.

This clonotype was recorded many times. The V and J genes are TRBV27 and TRBJ1-5; D ambiguous. Germline V lookup: CDR1 MNHEY, CDR2 SMNVEV (reference sequence). V shed 5 bases and J shed 4 bases, with 9 bases lying between them. The CDR3 extends over 13 amino acids. The CDR3 sequence is CASSRLQNQPQHF. The CDR3 DNA is TGTGCCAGCAGTCGTCTACAGAATCAGCCCCAGCATTTT.

V is TRBV28 and J is TRBJ2-6; D might be TRBD1 (6 bases). The length of the CDR3 is 16 residues. Trimming cost V 5 bases and J 4 bases, with 15 bases left between them. CDR1 is MDHEN and CDR2 is SYDVKM in the germline V gene. CDR3 sequence (DNA): TGTGCCAGCAGTCGGACAGAGCGGTACGGGGCCAACGTCCTGACTTTC. Translation: CASSRTERYGANVLTF.

The V and J genes are TRBV9 and TRBJ2-5; the match to TRBD1 covers 9 bases. With V trimmed by 4 bases and J by 6 bases, 13 bases remained unmatched. Germline lookup yields CDR1 SGDLS and CDR2 YYNGEE. This CDR3 spans 16 amino acids. As DNA, the CDR3 is TGTGCCAGCAGCCCCGGCCGGGGACAGGGAGGCCAGACCCAGTACTTC. It encodes CASSPGRGQGGQTQYF.

This clonotype appeared many times. The rearrangement uses TRBV20-1 and TRBJ1-1, with no clear D. CDR3 length: 13 amino acids. From germline, CDR1 is DFQATT and CDR2 SNEGSKA (reference sequence). Deletions cut 1 base from V and 0 bases from J, with 6 bases between. CDR3 amino acids: CSARAPVNTEAFF. The CDR3 DNA sequence: TGCAGTGCTAGAGCCCCGGTGAACACTGAAGCTTTCTTT.